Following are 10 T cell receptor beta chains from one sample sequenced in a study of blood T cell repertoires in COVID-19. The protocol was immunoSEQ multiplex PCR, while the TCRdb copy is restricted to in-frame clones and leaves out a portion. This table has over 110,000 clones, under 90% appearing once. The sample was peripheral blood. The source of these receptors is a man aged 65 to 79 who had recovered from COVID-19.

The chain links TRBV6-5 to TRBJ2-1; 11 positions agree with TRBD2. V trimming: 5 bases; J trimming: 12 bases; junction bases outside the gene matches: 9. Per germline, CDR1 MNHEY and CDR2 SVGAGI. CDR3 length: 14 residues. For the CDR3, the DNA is TGTGCCAGCAGTCCTGGACTAGCGGGCCTGGCGCAGTTCTTC. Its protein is CASSPGLAGLAQFF.

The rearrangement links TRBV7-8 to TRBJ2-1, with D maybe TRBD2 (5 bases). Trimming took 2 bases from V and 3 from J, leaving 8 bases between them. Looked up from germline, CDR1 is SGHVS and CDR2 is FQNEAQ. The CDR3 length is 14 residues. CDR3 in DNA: TGTGCCAGCAGCTTACTAGCTGGCTACAATGAGCAGTTCTTC. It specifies CASSLLAGYNEQFF.

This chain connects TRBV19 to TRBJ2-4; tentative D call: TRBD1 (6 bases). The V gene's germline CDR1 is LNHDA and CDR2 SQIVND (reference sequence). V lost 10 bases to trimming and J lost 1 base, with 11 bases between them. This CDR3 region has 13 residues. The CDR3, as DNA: TGTGCCACCCAAGACAGGGCCAAAAACATTCAGTACTTC. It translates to CATQDRAKNIQYF.

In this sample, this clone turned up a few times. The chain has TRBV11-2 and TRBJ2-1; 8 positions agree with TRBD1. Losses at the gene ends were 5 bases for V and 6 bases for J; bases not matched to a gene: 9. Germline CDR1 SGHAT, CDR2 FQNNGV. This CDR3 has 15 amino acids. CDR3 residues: CASSPRDRMVNEQFF. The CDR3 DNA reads TGTGCCAGCAGCCCCCGGGACAGGATGGTCAATGAGCAGTTCTTC.

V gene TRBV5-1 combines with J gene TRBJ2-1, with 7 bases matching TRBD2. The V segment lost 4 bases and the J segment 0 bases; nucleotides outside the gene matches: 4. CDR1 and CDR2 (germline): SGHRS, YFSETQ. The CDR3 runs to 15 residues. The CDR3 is CASSPRDYSYNEQFF. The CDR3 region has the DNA TGCGCCAGCAGCCCCAGGGACTACTCCTACAATGAGCAGTTCTTC.

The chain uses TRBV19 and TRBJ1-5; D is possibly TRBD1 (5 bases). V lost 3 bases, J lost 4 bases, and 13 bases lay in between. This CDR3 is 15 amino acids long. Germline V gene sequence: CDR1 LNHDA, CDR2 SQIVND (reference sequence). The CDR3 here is CASSINQGGNQPQHF. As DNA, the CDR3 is TGTGCCAGTAGTATCAACCAGGGTGGTAATCAGCCCCAGCATTTT. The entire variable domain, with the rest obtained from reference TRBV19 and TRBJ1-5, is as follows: DGGITQSPKYLFRKEGQNVTLSCEQNLNHDAMYWYRQDPGQGLRLIYYSQIVNDFQKGDIAEGYSVSREKKESFPLTVTSAQKNPTAFYLCASSINQGGNQPQHFGDGTRLSIL.

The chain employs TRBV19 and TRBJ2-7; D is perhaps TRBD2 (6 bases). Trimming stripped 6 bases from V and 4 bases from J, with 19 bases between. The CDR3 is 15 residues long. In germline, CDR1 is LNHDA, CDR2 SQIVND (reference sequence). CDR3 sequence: CASSRSRDASYEQYF. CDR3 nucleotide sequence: TGTGCCAGTAGCCGGTCGCGGGACGCTTCATACGAGCAGTACTTC.

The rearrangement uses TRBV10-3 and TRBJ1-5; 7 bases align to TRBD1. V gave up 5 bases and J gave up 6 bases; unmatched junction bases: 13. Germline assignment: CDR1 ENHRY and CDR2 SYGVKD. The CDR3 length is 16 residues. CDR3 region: CAISPTGTASLQPQHF. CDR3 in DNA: TGTGCCATCAGTCCGACAGGGACGGCCTCTCTTCAGCCCCAGCATTTT.

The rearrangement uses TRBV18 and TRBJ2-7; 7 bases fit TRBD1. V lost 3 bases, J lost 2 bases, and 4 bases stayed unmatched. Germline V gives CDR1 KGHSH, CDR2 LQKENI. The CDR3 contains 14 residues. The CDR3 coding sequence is TGTGCCAGCTCACCGAGGGACAGTACCTACGAGCAGTACTTC. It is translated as CASSPRDSTYEQYF.

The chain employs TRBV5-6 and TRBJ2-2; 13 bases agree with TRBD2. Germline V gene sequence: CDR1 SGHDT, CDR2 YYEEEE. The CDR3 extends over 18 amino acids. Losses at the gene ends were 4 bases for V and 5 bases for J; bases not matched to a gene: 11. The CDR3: CASSAVGPLAGGTGELFF. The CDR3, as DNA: TGTGCCAGCAGCGCAGTGGGACCACTAGCGGGAGGGACCGGGGAGCTGTTTTTT.